Sequencing of this TCR beta chain was carried out in a study of T cells in Graves' hyperthyroidism and ophthalmopathy. Study details: It was at initial diagnosis, before any treatment, that peripheral blood was collected. Findings and limits, study-wide: Peripheral blood also featured most of the thyroid clonotypes expanded above 0.001. Ophthalmopathy was model-predicted a median roughly 6.2 months pre-onset.

Amplification targeted TCR beta CDR3 regions from RNA transcripts. The primer set for the first-round RT-PCR of the TCR CDR3 was HTBI. TCRdb fed the multiplex PCR reads into MiXCR, producing one record per CDR3 protein. Found here are around 700,000 distinct CDR3 sequences, 15% to 20% of them singletons; the top ten hold over 15%. About this clonotype itself: Its antigen is as yet unknown.

Together with thyroid ultrasound, orbital computed tomography, serum thyroxine and TRAb, clinical symptoms were used for diagnoses. The sequenced sample consisted of blood. This receptor was taken from a woman aged 45-65 years with Graves' hyperthyroidism that later progressed to Graves' ophthalmopathy.

This CDR3 reads CASSYNRAGLATDTQYF. The CDR3 bases are TGTGCCAGCAGCTACAACAGAGCGGGGCTGGCCACAGATACGCAGTATTTT. V and J are TRBV6-2 or TRBV6-3 and TRBJ2-3; TRBD2 matches at 7 bases. The germline CDR1 and CDR2 sequences are MNHEY and SVGEGT. The CDR3 is made up of 17 amino acids. With 6 bases clipped from V and 2 bases from J, the junction kept 14 bases outside the gene matches.